This TCR beta chain was recovered during a study of cytomegalovirus exposure and HLA in healthy donors. Whole-study results and caveats: For most subjects, TCR beta sequences were reported to predict HLA-A and HLA-B alleles with accuracy.

The CDR3 is made up of 15 amino acids. Germline lookup yields CDR1 SGHTA and CDR2 FQGNSA. Trimming removed 5 bases from V and 6 bases from J, with 19 bases in between. PCR was performed using 60 Vbeta and 13 Jbeta primers. Original handling: Around 10 million of the 80 million or so unique TCR beta chains counted in a later analysis were shared. Assay: immunoSEQ multiplex PCR; the TCRdb copy retains only in-frame clones and omits some. The V and J calls and clone size are taken from that table; D and trimming were inferred from the DNA. Counted here are around 200,000 clones, just under 85% occurring once; the ten biggest clones make up 0.5% to 0.7%. This clone was observed once. What it binds is unknown.

Specimen: PBMCs. The sequence was collected from a woman aged 40 to 50 in good health and CMV-seronegative. V usage is TRBV7-2 and J usage is TRBJ1-1; D not resolved. The CDR3 nucleotides read TGTGCCAGCAGCCGGGTACGGGAGGCTTGGTCTGAAGCTTTCTTT. As protein: CASSRVREAWSEAFF.